These 10 T cell receptor beta chains were all obtained from the same sample, sequenced in a study of blood T cell repertoires in COVID-19. Repertoires were generated with immunoSEQ multiplex PCR, while TCRdb's copy carries only in-frame clones and drops some. The profile shows under 250,000 clones, 65% to 90% of them singletons. What was sequenced was PBMCs or T cells enriched from blood (not recorded which). Receptors were obtained from a woman in her forties or fifties with acute COVID-19.

The chain recombines TRBV30 with TRBJ1-6; 7 nucleotides agree with TRBD1. Germline V gene lookup returns CDR1 GTSNPN and CDR2 SVGIG (reference sequence). The CDR3 sequence is 12 residues long. This CDR3 reads CALEGAVGPLHF. For the CDR3, the DNA is TGTGCTCTGGAGGGGGCAGTGGGACCCCTCCACTTT.

There are a few counts of this clone. This chain joins TRBV6-2 or TRBV6-3 and TRBJ1-2; D remains ambiguous. Germline-derived CDR1 and CDR2 are MNHEY and SVGEGT. The CDR3 extends over 14 amino acids. V lost 3 bases to trimming and J lost 1 base, with 9 bases between them. The DNA for the CDR3 is TGTGCCAGCAGTTATTTGGGAGTTAACTATGGCTACACCTTC. This gives the protein CASSYLGVNYGYTF.

The V gene is TRBV30, the J gene TRBJ1-1; maybe TRBD1 (5 bases). This CDR3 comprises 14 residues. V lost 1 base to trimming and J lost 1 base, with 10 bases between them. From germline, CDR1 is GTSNPN and CDR2 SVGIG (reference sequence). CDR3 sequence: CAWSAPDRNTEAFF. For the CDR3, the DNA is TGTGCCTGGAGTGCCCCTGACAGGAACACTGAAGCTTTCTTT. The entire variable domain, with the rest obtained from reference TRBV30 and TRBJ1-1, is as follows: SQTIHQWPATLVQPVGSPLSLECTVEGTSNPNLYWYRQAAGRGLQLLFYSVGIGQISSEVPQNLSASRPQDRQFILSSKKLLLSDSGFYLCAWSAPDRNTEAFFGQGTRLTVV.

This rearrangement joins TRBV7-2 to TRBJ2-6; D unresolved. Germline V gene sequence: CDR1 SGHTA, CDR2 FQGNSA. CDR3 length: 19 residues. The V gene lost 0 bases and the J gene lost 0 bases, with 15 bases spanning the gap. CDR3 in amino acids: CASSLAWHRVDSGANVLTF. The CDR3 region has the DNA TGTGCCAGCAGCTTAGCGTGGCACAGAGTAGACTCTGGGGCCAACGTCCTGACTTTC. The variable domain in full, completed from reference TRBV7-2 and TRBJ2-6, reads GAGVSQSPSNKVTEKGKDVELRCDPISGHTALYWYRQSLGQGLEFLIYFQGNSAPDKSGLPSDRFSAERTGGSVSTLTIQRTQQEDSAVYLCASSLAWHRVDSGANVLTFGAGSRLTVL.

This clone occurred a few times. The chain links TRBV2 to TRBJ1-1; tentatively, D is TRBD1 (5 bases). This CDR3 comprises 13 residues. V lost 4 bases and J lost 5, with 11 bases in between. Germline V CDR1 and CDR2: SNHLY, FYNNEI. The DNA of the CDR3 is TGTGCCAGCAGTGGGTCGGGGGTGACTGAAGCTTTCTTT. This sequence encodes CASSGSGVTEAFF.

This chain uses TRBV5-1 with TRBJ2-3, with 14 bases matching TRBD2. This CDR3 spans 16 amino acids. J gave up 3 bases and V 4 bases, and 4 bases lay outside the gene matches. CDR1 and CDR2 from the germline V gene are SGHRS and YFSETQ. This CDR3 reads CASSNGLAGGTDTQYF. Here the CDR3 DNA reads TGCGCCAGCAGCAACGGACTAGCGGGGGGTACAGATACGCAGTATTTT.

This chain joins TRBV5-6 and TRBJ2-4, with D unresolved. CDR1 is SGHDT, CDR2 YYEEEE, per germline. The CDR3 is made up of 14 amino acids. Between the trimmed V and J ends, which lost 3 bases and 0 bases, there was a span of 7 bases. CDR3 region: CASSSLIAKNIQYF. The DNA of the CDR3 is TGTGCCAGCAGCTCTTTAATAGCCAAAAACATTCAGTACTTC.

This sequence joins TRBV18 and TRBJ2-1; 14 bases align to TRBD2. Trimming at V came to 3 bases and at J to 3 bases, leaving 10 bases not matched to a gene. This CDR3 is 19 amino acids long. Germline loops: CDR1 KGHSH, CDR2 LQKENI. CDR3 bases: TGTGCCAGCTCACCTCAACCTGGGACTAGCGGGGGTTACTACAATGAGCAGTTCTTC. Its protein is CASSPQPGTSGGYYNEQFF. Using reference TRBV18 and TRBJ2-1 for the parts outside the CDR3, the full variable domain is NAGVMQNPRHLVRRRGQEARLRCSPMKGHSHVYWYRQLPEEGLKFMVYLQKENIIDESGMPKERFSAEFPKEGPSILRIQQVVRGDSAAYFCASSPQPGTSGGYYNEQFFGPGTRLTVL.

V usage is TRBV7-9 and J usage is TRBJ2-1; TRBD1 agrees at 10 bases. The trim removed 4 bases at V and 1 base at J, leaving 4 bases unmatched. The germline CDR1 and CDR2 sequences are SEHNR and FQNEAQ (reference sequence). This CDR3 is 16 amino acids long. DNA of the CDR3: TGTGCCAGCAGCTCCGGGGACAGGGGATCCTACAATGAGCAGTTCTTC. This sequence encodes CASSSGDRGSYNEQFF.

This clone was found once. The gene calls are TRBV11-2 and TRBJ1-4; D unclear. The CDR3 length is 17 residues. Trimming took 4 bases from V and 0 from J, leaving 15 bases between them. Germline loops: CDR1 SGHAT, CDR2 FQNNGV. The chain's CDR3 is CASSSSPLPATNEKLFF. CDR3 bases: TGTGCCAGCAGCTCCTCCCCCTTGCCAGCAACTAATGAAAAACTGTTTTTT.